The present entry profiles one T cell receptor beta chain with its context. This sample includes further DNA sequences coding for the same CDR3. These data are taken from a study of blood T cell repertoires in COVID-19. In the study overall: T cells, B-cell-depleted T cells, or PBMCs supplied cDNA or gDNA.

Trimming shortened V by 0 bases and J by 5 bases, and 10 bases separated the two germline ends. Germline-derived CDR1 and CDR2 are GTSNPN and SVGIG (reference sequence). This CDR3 is built from 13 residues. Repertoires were generated with immunoSEQ multiplex PCR, while TCRdb's copy carries only in-frame clones and drops some. The table includes a few hundred thousand clones, approximately 90% detected once. Sequencing input: peripheral blood. The rearrangement uses TRBV30 and TRBJ1-1; D possibly corresponds to TRBD1 (5 bases). The receptor was isolated from a woman aged 25 to 39 with active or convalescent COVID-19. The CDR3: CAWSVWGGTEAFF. In DNA form, the CDR3 reads TGTGCCTGGAGTGTATGGGGGGGGACTGAAGCTTTCTTT.